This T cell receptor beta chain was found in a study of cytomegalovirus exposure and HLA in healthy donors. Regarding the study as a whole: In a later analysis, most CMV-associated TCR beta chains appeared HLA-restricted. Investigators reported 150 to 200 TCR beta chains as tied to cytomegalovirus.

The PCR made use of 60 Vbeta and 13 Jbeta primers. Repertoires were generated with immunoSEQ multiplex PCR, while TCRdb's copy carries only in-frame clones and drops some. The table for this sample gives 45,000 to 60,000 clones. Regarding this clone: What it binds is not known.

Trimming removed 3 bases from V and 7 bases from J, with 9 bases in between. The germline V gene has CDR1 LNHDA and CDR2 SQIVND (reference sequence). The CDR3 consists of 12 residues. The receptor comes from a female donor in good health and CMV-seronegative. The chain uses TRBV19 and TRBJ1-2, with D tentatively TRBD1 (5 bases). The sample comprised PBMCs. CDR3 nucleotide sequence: TGTGCCAGTAGTATGATGGGGCGTGGCTACACCTTC. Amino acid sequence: CASSMMGRGYTF.